Below, 24 T cell receptor beta chains from the same sample are listed, as sequenced in a study of blood T cells in healthy people across ages. Primers used in a second PCR of about 7 to 12 cycles were a sample-barcoded 5' primer and a J-beta primer mix. TCRdb re-called the 5' RACE reads with MiXCR, one entry per CDR3 protein. The data contain about 570,000 distinct CDR3 sequences, roughly a quarter of them singletons. The material sequenced was blood. The receptor source for this set is a woman between 65 and 79 years old in good health.

The rearrangement joins TRBV7-9 to TRBJ1-1; tentatively, D is TRBD1 (6 bases). V was pared by 3 bases and J by 0 bases, with 14 bases between. Germline V gives CDR1 SEHNR, CDR2 FQNEAQ (reference sequence). CDR3 length: 16 residues. The CDR3 loop reads CASSFGGGRMNTEAFF. The CDR3, as DNA: TGTGCCAGCAGCTTTGGGGGGGGGCGTATGAACACTGAAGCTTTCTTT.

This rearrangement joins TRBV29-1 to TRBJ2-7; the match to TRBD1 covers 10 bases. V was pared by 5 bases and J by 6 bases, with 22 bases of the junction left unmatched. CDR3 length: 18 amino acids. Germline V gives CDR1 SQVTM, CDR2 ANQGSEA. The chain's CDR3 is CSVRPNLFPGQGSSEQYF. CDR3 DNA sequence: TGCAGCGTTAGGCCTAACCTCTTCCCGGGACAGGGGTCCAGCGAGCAGTACTTC.

This clonotype was seen a few times. The chain joins TRBV4-2 to TRBJ2-1; unclear D gene. The CDR3 runs to 13 residues. CDR1 is LGHNA and CDR2 is YNFKEQ in the germline V gene. V shed 0 bases and J shed 2 bases, with 2 bases lying between them. The CDR3 loop reads CASSQETYNEQFF. In nucleotides, the CDR3 is TGTGCCAGCAGCCAAGAAACCTACAATGAGCAGTTCTTC.

The V call is TRBV10-3, the J call TRBJ1-1, with a possible D match to TRBD1 (5 bases). The CDR3 has 14 amino acids. V lost 0 bases and J 4 bases, leaving 9 bases between the germline ends. The V gene's germline CDR1 is ENHRY and CDR2 SYGVKD. CDR3 region: CAISESRRGTEAFF. The DNA of the CDR3 is TGTGCCATCAGTGAGTCCCGGAGGGGCACTGAAGCTTTCTTT.

J is TRBJ2-7 and V is TRBV7-8; 9 bases match TRBD2. Trimming at V came to 0 bases and at J to 2 bases, leaving 5 bases not matched to a gene. The CDR3 covers 16 residues. CDR1 is SGHVS, CDR2 FQNEAQ, per germline. The CDR3 DNA follows: TGTGCCAGCAGCTTAGCATTGGGCGGGGGGGCCTACGAGCAGTACTTC. This encodes CASSLALGGGAYEQYF. Variable domain in full (rest from reference TRBV7-8 and TRBJ2-7): GAGVSQSPRYKVAKRGQDVALRCDPISGHVSLFWYQQALGQGPEFLTYFQNEAQLDKSGLPSDRFFAERPEGSVSTLKIQRTQQEDSAVYLCASSLALGGGAYEQYFGPGTRLTVT.

The chain combines TRBV7-9 with TRBJ1-4, with TRBD1 as a possible D gene (5 bases). The CDR3 runs 14 residues. The germline V and J ends were trimmed by 5 bases and 8 bases, with 15 bases remaining between them. Germline CDR1 is SEHNR and CDR2 is FQNEAQ (reference sequence). Here the CDR3 DNA reads TGTGCCAGCAGCCCTAGGCAGGGAGACGAAAAACTGTTTTTT. Translated, it gives CASSPRQGDEKLFF. Full variable domain (rest looked up from reference TRBV7-9 and TRBJ1-4): DTGVSQNPRHKITKRGQNVTFRCDPISEHNRLYWYRQTLGQGPEFLTYFQNEAQLEKSRLLSDRFSAERPKGSFSTLEIQRTEQGDSAMYLCASSPRQGDEKLFFGSGTQLSVL.

Here the CDR3 reads CASSQWSGQDTQYF. The CDR3 coding sequence is TGCGCCAGCAGCCAATGGAGCGGGCAAGATACGCAGTATTTT. V usage is TRBV4-1 and J usage is TRBJ2-3, with D tentatively TRBD2 (6 bases). The germline V gene encodes CDR1 MGHRA and CDR2 YSYEKL. CDR3 length equals 14 residues. V lost 2 bases, J lost 5 bases, and 11 bases lay in between.

The V call is TRBV2, the J call TRBJ2-7; TRBD1 might be the D (6 bases). There are 13 residues in the CDR3. Deletions cut 6 bases from V and 2 bases from J, with 11 bases between. Germline V gene data show CDR1 as SNHLY and CDR2 as FYNNEI. The DNA of the CDR3 is TGTGCCAGCAGCAAAGGACAGCCCTACGAGCAGTACTTC. Amino acids: CASSKGQPYEQYF.

The genes are TRBV9 and TRBJ2-2; 7 bases align to TRBD2. From germline, CDR1 is SGDLS and CDR2 YYNGEE. V trimming: 4 bases; J trimming: 5 bases; junction bases outside the gene matches: 8. This CDR3 region has 15 residues. CDR3 amino acids: CASSSREGWTGELFF. CDR3 in DNA: TGTGCCAGCAGCTCCAGGGAGGGGTGGACCGGGGAGCTGTTTTTT.

The rearrangement links TRBV6-6 to TRBJ2-5; D is possibly TRBD1 (5 bases). The CDR3 loop spans 15 amino acids. Germline V gives CDR1 MNHNY, CDR2 SVGAGI (reference sequence). Trimming shortened V by 2 bases and J by 2 bases, and 12 bases separated the two germline ends. DNA of the CDR3: TGTGCCAGCAGTTACGGTTCGACAGAGCAAGAGACCCAGTACTTC. Its translation: CASSYGSTEQETQYF.

The rearrangement uses TRBV5-6 and TRBJ2-1; a possible D gene is TRBD1 (5 bases). CDR3 size: 15 residues. V shed 3 bases and J shed 5 bases, with 15 bases lying between them. Per germline, CDR1 SGHDT and CDR2 YYEEEE. The CDR3: CASSYTDPRDNEQFF. For the CDR3, the DNA is TGTGCCAGCAGCTATACCGACCCCAGGGACAATGAGCAGTTCTTC.

V is TRBV12-3 or TRBV12-4 and J is TRBJ2-5; D might be TRBD1 or TRBD2, each matching 5 bases. V dropped 6 bases and J dropped 0 bases, with 11 bases sitting between them. CDR3 length equals 14 residues. The CDR3 reads CASSGWGYQETQYF. In nucleotides, the CDR3 is TGTGCCAGCAGCGGCTGGGGGTACCAAGAGACCCAGTACTTC.

V gene TRBV15 combines with J gene TRBJ2-7, with 10 bases lining up with TRBD1. Losses at the gene ends were 2 bases for V and 5 bases for J; bases not matched to a gene: 6. Looked up from germline, CDR1 is LNHNV and CDR2 is YYDKDF (reference sequence). The CDR3 has 15 amino acids. CDR3 region: CATSRQPGQGHEQYF. The CDR3 coding sequence is TGTGCCACCAGCAGACAACCGGGACAGGGGCACGAGCAGTACTTC.

On this clonotype itself: One end of the junction varies from germline; a read error may be responsible. Here the CDR3 reads CSVRMAGPRETQYF. CDR3 DNA sequence: TGCAGTGTTAGAATGGCAGGCCCTCGGGAGACCCAGTACTTC. This chain uses TRBV20-1 with TRBJ2-5; D remains ambiguous. This CDR3 has 14 residues. Germline assignment: CDR1 DFQATT and CDR2 SNEGSKA (reference sequence).

A few counts support this clonotype. The rearrangement links TRBV4-1 to TRBJ1-6; maybe TRBD1 (6 bases). CDR3 length equals 15 residues. Germline values: CDR1 MGHRA, CDR2 YSYEKL. V shed 4 bases and J shed 7 bases, with 14 bases lying between them. The CDR3 region is CASSPRTESNSPLHF. CDR3 sequence (DNA): TGCGCCAGCAGCCCGCGGACAGAGTCAAATTCACCCCTCCACTTT.

This chain joins TRBV6-2 or TRBV6-3 and TRBJ2-5; D is unclear. TRBJ2-1 explains the end of the DNA better; the J call may be wrong. CDR3 length equals 11 residues. Germline-derived CDR1 and CDR2 are MNHEY and SVGEGT. The CDR3 loop reads CASSVLREQFF. CDR3 coding DNA: TGTGCCAGCAGTGTTCTAAGGGAGCAGTTCTTC.

This clonotype has ten or more counts. J is TRBJ1-2 and V is TRBV29-1; 9 nucleotides line up with TRBD1. The germline CDR1 and CDR2 sequences are SQVTM and ANQGSEA. V gave up 7 bases and J gave up 9 bases; unmatched junction bases: 6. The CDR3 runs 11 residues. The CDR3: CSAPGTGRYTF. The CDR3 DNA sequence: TGCAGCGCCCCCGGGACAGGGCGCTACACCTTC.

A remark on this clonotype: An end of the junction does not agree with germline; a read error may underlie this. The chain has TRBV7-2 and TRBJ2-5; possibly TRBD1 or TRBD2 for D (5 bases each). Germline assignment: CDR1 SGHTA and CDR2 FQGNSA. This CDR3 is built from 16 residues. CDR3 nucleotide sequence: TGTGCCAGCAAAGACGGAGACCATCTTGCATGGGGGACCCGGTACTTC. Translating gives CASKDGDHLAWGTRYF.

CDR3 nucleotide sequence: TGCGCCAGCAGCCCGGGGACAGCCCGGGATACGCAGTATTTT. As protein: CASSPGTARDTQYF. This chain joins TRBV4-1 and TRBJ2-3; 7 bases align to TRBD1. The CDR3 loop spans 14 amino acids. The V gene end was trimmed by 4 bases and the J gene end by 6 bases; junction bases not matched to a gene: 7. From germline, CDR1 is MGHRA and CDR2 YSYEKL.

V and J are TRBV12-5 and TRBJ1-4, with D perhaps matching TRBD1 (5 bases). V was shortened by 0 bases and J by 8 bases, with 19 bases between the two germline ends. The CDR3 runs 17 residues. CDR1 and CDR2 (germline): LGHNT, FRNRAP. CDR3: CASGLVRSGATGEKLFF. The CDR3 coding sequence is TGTGCTAGTGGTTTGGTACGCTCCGGGGCCACGGGCGAAAAACTGTTTTTT.

The table lists this clonotype with a few counts. This chain connects TRBV5-4 to TRBJ2-1, with D possibly matching TRBD1 (6 bases). The length of the CDR3 is 15 residues. Germline values: CDR1 SGHNT, CDR2 YYREEE (reference sequence). V lost 2 bases, J lost 7 bases, and 16 bases lay in between. The CDR3 protein is CASSFPPGAENEQFF. The CDR3 nucleotides read TGTGCCAGCAGCTTCCCACCAGGGGCGGAAAATGAGCAGTTCTTC.

This chain uses TRBV7-3 with TRBJ2-1; D is tentatively TRBD1 or TRBD2 (5 bases each). V was clipped by 2 bases and J by 1 base, with 9 bases between them. CDR1 is SGHTA and CDR2 is FQGTGA in the germline V gene. The CDR3 consists of 15 residues. DNA for the CDR3: TGTGCCAGCAGCTTATACGAGGGGTCCTACAATGAGCAGTTCTTC. As protein: CASSLYEGSYNEQFF.

The CDR3 DNA sequence: TGTGCCAGCAGTTTCTTGGGGGCGCCCGGTGGCTACACCTTC. This gives the protein CASSFLGAPGGYTF. The chain uses TRBV12-3 or TRBV12-4 and TRBJ1-2, with D tentatively TRBD1 (6 bases). The V and J ends lost 3 bases and 7 bases respectively, with 15 bases between them. The CDR3 contains 14 residues.

This chain connects TRBV7-9 to TRBJ2-1; perhaps TRBD1 as D (5 bases). There are 14 residues in the CDR3. V was trimmed by 5 bases and J by 2 bases, leaving 10 bases between them. Germline V gene sequence: CDR1 SEHNR, CDR2 FQNEAQ (reference sequence). CDR3 residues: CASSPTDPYNEQFF. In DNA form, the CDR3 reads TGTGCCAGCAGCCCGACAGATCCCTACAATGAGCAGTTCTTC.